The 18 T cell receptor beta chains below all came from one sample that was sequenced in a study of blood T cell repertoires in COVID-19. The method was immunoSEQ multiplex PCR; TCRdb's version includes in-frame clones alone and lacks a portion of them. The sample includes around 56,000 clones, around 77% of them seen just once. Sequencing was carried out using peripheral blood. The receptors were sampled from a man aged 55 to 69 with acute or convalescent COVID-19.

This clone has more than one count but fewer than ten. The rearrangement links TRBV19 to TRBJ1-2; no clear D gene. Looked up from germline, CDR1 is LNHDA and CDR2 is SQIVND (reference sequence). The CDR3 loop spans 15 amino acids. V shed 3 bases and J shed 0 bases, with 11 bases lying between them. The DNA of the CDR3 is TGTGCCAGTAGTATGGGCCTCTCCACTAACTATGGCTACACCTTC. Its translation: CASSMGLSTNYGYTF.

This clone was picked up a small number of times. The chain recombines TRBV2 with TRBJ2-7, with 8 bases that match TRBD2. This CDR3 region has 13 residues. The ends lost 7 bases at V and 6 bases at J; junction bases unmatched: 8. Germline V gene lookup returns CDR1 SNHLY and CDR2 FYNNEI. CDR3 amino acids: CASNTRGGVEQYF. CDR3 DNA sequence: TGTGCCAGCAATACCCGGGGGGGCGTCGAGCAGTACTTC.

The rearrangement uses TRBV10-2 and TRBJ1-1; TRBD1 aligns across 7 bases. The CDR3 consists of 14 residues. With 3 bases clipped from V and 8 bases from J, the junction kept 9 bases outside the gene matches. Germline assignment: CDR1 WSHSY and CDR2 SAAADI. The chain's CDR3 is CASSESATGREAFF. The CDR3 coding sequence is TGCGCCAGCAGTGAAAGTGCGACAGGGAGGGAAGCTTTCTTT.

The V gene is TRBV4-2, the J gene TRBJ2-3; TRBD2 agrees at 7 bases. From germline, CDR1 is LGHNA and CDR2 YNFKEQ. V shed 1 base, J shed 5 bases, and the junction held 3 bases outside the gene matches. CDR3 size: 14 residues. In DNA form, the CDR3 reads TGTGCCAGCAGCCAAGCCGGGGGGAAAGATACGCAGTATTTT. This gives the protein CASSQAGGKDTQYF.

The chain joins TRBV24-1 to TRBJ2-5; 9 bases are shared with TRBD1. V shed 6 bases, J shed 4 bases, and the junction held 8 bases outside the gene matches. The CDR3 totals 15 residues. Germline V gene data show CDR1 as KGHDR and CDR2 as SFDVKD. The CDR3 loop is CATSNPGQGRETQYF. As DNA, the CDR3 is TGTGCCACCAGTAACCCGGGACAGGGTCGAGAGACCCAGTACTTC.

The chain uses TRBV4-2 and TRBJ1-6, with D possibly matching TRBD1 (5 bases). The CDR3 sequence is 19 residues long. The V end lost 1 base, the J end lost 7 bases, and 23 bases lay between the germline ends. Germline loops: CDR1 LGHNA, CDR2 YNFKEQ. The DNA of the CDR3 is TGTGCCAGCAGCCAAGTCCGACAGAAGGATCTGGGGAACAATTCACCCCTCCACTTT. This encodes CASSQVRQKDLGNNSPLHF.

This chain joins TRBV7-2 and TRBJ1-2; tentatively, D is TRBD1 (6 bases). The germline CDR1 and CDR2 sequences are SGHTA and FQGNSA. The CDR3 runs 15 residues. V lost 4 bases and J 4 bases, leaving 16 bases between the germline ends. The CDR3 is CASSSNLGTIYGYTF. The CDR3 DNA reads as TGTGCCAGCAGCTCTAATCTGGGGACAATCTATGGCTACACCTTC.

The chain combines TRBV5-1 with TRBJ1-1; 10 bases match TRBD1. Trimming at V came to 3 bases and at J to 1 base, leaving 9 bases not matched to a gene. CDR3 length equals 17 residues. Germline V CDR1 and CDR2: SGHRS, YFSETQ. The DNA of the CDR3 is TGCGCCAGCAGCTGGAGGGGGACAGGGGCCACGAACACTGAAGCTTTCTTT. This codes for CASSWRGTGATNTEAFF.

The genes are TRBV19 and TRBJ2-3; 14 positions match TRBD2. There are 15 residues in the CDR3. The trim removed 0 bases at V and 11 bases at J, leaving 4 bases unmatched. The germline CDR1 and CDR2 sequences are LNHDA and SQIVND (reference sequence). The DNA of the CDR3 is TGTGCCAGTAGTATAGACGAAGGGACTAGCGGGGGGCAGTATTTT. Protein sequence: CASSIDEGTSGGQYF.

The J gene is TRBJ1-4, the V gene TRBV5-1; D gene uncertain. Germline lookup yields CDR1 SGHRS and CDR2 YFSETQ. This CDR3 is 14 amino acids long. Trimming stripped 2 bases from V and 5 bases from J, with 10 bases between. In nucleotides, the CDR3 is TGCGCCAGCAGCTTTGGCCCAAACAATGAAAAACTGTTTTTT. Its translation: CASSFGPNNEKLFF.

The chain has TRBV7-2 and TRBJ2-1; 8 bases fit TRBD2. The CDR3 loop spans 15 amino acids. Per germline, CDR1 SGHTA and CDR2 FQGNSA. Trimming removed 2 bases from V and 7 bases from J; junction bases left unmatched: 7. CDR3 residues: CASSLTGGPLNEQFF. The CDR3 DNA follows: TGTGCCAGCAGCTTAACGGGGGGGCCCTTAAATGAGCAGTTCTTC.

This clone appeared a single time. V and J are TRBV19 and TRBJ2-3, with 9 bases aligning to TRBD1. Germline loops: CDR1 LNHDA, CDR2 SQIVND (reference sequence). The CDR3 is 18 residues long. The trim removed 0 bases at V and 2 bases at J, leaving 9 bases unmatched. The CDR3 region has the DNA TGTGCCAGTAGTATAGATAATCCCCGGGACAGGGACACAGATACGCAGTATTTT. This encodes CASSIDNPRDRDTDTQYF.

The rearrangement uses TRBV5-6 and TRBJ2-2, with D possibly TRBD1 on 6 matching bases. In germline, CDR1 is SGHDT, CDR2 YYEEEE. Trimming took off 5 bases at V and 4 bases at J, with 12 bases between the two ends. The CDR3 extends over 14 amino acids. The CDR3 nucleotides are TGTGCCAGCAGACCGACAGGTAGCACCGGGGAGCTGTTTTTT. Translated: CASRPTGSTGELFF. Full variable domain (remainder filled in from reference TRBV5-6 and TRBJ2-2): DAGVTQSPTHLIKTRGQQVTLRCSPKSGHDTVSWYQQALGQGPQFIFQYYEEEERQRGNFPDRFSGHQFPNYSSELNVNALLLGDSALYLCASRPTGSTGELFFGEGSRLTVL.

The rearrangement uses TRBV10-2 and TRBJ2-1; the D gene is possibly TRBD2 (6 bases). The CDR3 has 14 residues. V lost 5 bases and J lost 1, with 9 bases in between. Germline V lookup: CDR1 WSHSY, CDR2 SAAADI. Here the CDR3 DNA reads TGCGCCAGCAGTTACGGGGGTTCCTACAATGAGCAGTTCTTC. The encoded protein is CASSYGGSYNEQFF.

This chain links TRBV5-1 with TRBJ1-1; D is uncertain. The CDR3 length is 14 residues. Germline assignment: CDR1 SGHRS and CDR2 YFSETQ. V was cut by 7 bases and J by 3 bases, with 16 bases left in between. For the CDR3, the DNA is TGCGCCAGCGGACTTAAGCCTAGGGACACTGAAGCTTTCTTT. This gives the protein CASGLKPRDTEAFF.

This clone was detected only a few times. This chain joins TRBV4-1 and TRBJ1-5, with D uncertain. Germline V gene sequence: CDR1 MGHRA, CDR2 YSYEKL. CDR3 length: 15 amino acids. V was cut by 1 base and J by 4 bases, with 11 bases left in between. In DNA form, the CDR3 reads TGCGCCAGCAGCCAAGTTGGACTGCGAAATCAGCCCCAGCATTTT. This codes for CASSQVGLRNQPQHF.

In nucleotides, the CDR3 is TGCAGTGCTAGTCCCCCCGAATCGGGAGATACGCAGTATTTT. Protein product: CSASPPESGDTQYF. The chain links TRBV20-1 to TRBJ2-3; D remains unclear. CDR1 is DFQATT, CDR2 SNEGSKA, per germline (reference sequence). The CDR3 spans 14 residues. V lost 3 bases to trimming and J lost 5 bases, with 15 bases between them.

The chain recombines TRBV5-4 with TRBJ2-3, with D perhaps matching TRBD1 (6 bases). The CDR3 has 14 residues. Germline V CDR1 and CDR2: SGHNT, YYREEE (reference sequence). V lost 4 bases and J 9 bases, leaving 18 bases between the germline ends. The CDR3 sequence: CASSQKRSRGTQYF. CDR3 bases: TGTGCCAGCAGCCAAAAACGCAGCAGGGGAACGCAGTATTTT.